This is a list of T cell receptor beta chains from one sample in a study of long-term antiretroviral therapy in people with HIV. Assay used: immunoSEQ multiplex PCR; TCRdb lists only in-frame clones, some missing. The sample shows 30,000 or so clones, 75% to 95% of them seen only once. The starting material was unsorted PBMCs, obtained 5 to 5.5 years after starting antiretroviral therapy. The receptors originated from a woman aged 40 to 55 with HIV. Each CDR3 is given with its conserved first and last residue. A D gene is named only where the DNA matches it firmly. Size is stated for part of the rows, as once, few or many counts, or as a class when the clone is expanded.

TRBJ2-3 NA TRBV4-2 NA CASSQGRDSQSPDTQYF TGTGCCAGCAGCCAAGGACGGGACTCTCAAAGTCCAGATACGCAGTATTTT
TRBJ1-2 TRBD1 TRBV2 NA CASTNTQTGINYGYTF TGTGCCAGCACCAATACCCAGACAGGGATCAACTATGGCTACACCTTC
TRBJ1-2 TRBD1 TRBV28 NA CASATGEFVLYTF TGTGCCAGCGCGACAGGGGAATTCGTGCTCTACACCTTC
TRBJ1-4 NA TRBV7-2 NA CASSPGGGDEKLFF TGTGCCAGCAGCCCCGGTGGGGGGGATGAAAAACTGTTTTTT
TRBJ2-7 TRBD1 TRBV27 medium-sized CASSPNLGQDYEQYF TGTGCCAGCAGTCCCAACCTGGGACAGGACTACGAGCAGTACTTC
TRBJ2-1 NA TRBV29-1 few CSVAGRADNEQFF TGCAGCGTTGCGGGCCGGGCAGACAATGAGCAGTTCTTC
TRBJ2-3 NA TRBV5-5 NA CASSQGGDSFTDTQYF TGTGCCAGCAGCCAGGGGGGGGACAGCTTCACAGATACGCAGTATTTT
TRBJ2-7 TRBD2 TRBV7-8 NA CASSSFPGLAGSYEQYF TGTGCCAGCAGCTCATTTCCGGGACTAGCGGGGTCCTACGAGCAGTACTTC
TRBJ1-1 NA TRBV5-4 NA CASSYRSGDTEAFF TGTGCCAGCAGCTATAGGAGCGGGGACACTGAAGCTTTCTTT
TRBJ1-5 NA TRBV19 NA CASSYTQGMPQHF TGTGCCAGTAGTTATACCCAGGGGATGCCCCAGCATTTT
TRBJ2-5 NA TRBV11-2 NA CASSKEWVLGETQYF TGTGCCAGCAGCAAGGAGTGGGTCCTGGGGGAGACCCAGTACTTC
TRBJ1-4 NA TRBV5-1 NA CASSLANPSGEKLFF TGCGCCAGCAGCTTGGCAAACCCCTCTGGCGAAAAACTGTTTTTT
TRBJ2-7 NA TRBV9 NA CASSVGGNEAVYEQYF TGTGCCAGCAGCGTAGGGGGGAACGAGGCGGTCTACGAGCAGTACTTC
TRBJ2-7 NA TRBV5-4 once CASSVRETYEQYF TGTGCCAGCAGCGTCCGGGAGACCTACGAGCAGTACTTC
TRBJ2-5 NA TRBV5-7 NA CASSLAVWAGSQETQYF TGTGCCAGCAGCTTGGCCGTTTGGGCAGGGTCACAAGAGACCCAGTACTTC
TRBJ2-3 NA TRBV29-1 NA CSVATSTDTQYF TGCAGCGTTGCGACCAGCACAGATACGCAGTATTTT
TRBJ1-5 NA TRBV27 NA CASSLAGEGGQPQHF TGTGCCAGCAGTTTAGCGGGGGAGGGAGGACAGCCCCAGCATTTT
TRBJ1-2 NA TRBV9 NA CASVSASGYTF TGTGCCAGCGTCAGCGCGTCTGGCTACACCTTC
TRBJ2-3 NA TRBV11-2 NA CASSPSSNPTDTQYF TGTGCCAGCAGCCCATCTAGCAATCCCACAGATACGCAGTATTTT